This T cell receptor (beta chain) was captured by sequencing in a study of shared clonotypes between healthy human individuals. The germline gives CDR1 MGHDK, CDR2 SYGVNS. The CDR3 sequence is 14 residues long. Trimming stripped 6 bases from V and 7 bases from J, with 15 bases between. The repertoire was sequenced with immunoSEQ multiplex PCR; TCRdb's copy has only in-frame clones and lacks some. Of under 1,100,000 clones listed, roughly 80% are singletons. The rearrangement links TRBV25-1 to TRBJ1-4; D ambiguous. Sequencing was performed on memory CD4+ T cells sorted from blood. Subset meaning: CD45RA-negative fraction. The sequence derives from a man aged 18 to 35 in good health. The DNA for the CDR3 is TGTGCCAGCAGCCCCCCGGGTTTAGGTGAAAAACTGTTTTTT. Translating gives CASSPPGLGEKLFF.